The 32 T cell receptor beta chains listed next were all sequenced from one sample in a study of T cells in Graves' hyperthyroidism and ophthalmopathy. TCR beta CDR3 sequences were amplified from RNA transcripts. A set of HTBI primers served as the primers for a first-round RT-PCR of the TCR CDR3. TCRdb called the multiplex PCR reads again in MiXCR, with one record for every CDR3 protein. The sample yields around 700,000 distinct CDR3 sequences, about 17% seen once. The specimen was blood. The receptor set was obtained from a woman aged 45-60 years with Graves' hyperthyroidism that later progressed to Graves' ophthalmopathy.

This clonotype showed up many times. DNA of the CDR3: TGTGCCAGCAGCTACATACCCGGTGAAAAACTGTTTTTT. It is translated as CASSYIPGEKLFF. The gene calls are TRBV3-1 and TRBJ1-4; D unresolved. The V gene lost 5 bases and the J gene lost 7 bases, with 11 bases spanning the gap. Germline V CDR1 and CDR2: LGHDT, YNNKEL (reference sequence). CDR3 length: 13 residues.

This clonotype has at least ten counts. This chain uses TRBV13 with TRBJ1-2; 7 bases line up with TRBD1. The CDR3 has 15 amino acids. The trim removed 5 bases at V and 0 bases at J, leaving 6 bases unmatched. CDR1 is PRHDT, CDR2 FYEKMQ, per germline (reference sequence). The CDR3 protein is CASSGDRLANYGYTF. DNA for the CDR3: TGTGCCAGCAGCGGGGACAGACTGGCTAACTATGGCTACACCTTC.

The J gene is TRBJ1-2, the V gene TRBV20-1; D unclear. This CDR3 is 12 amino acids long. The V gene's germline CDR1 is DFQATT and CDR2 SNEGSKA (reference sequence). The V end was cut by 5 bases, the J end by 0 bases, with 7 bases between. Written as DNA, the CDR3 is TGCAGTGCTGTGCGATCTAACTATGGCTACACCTTC. Its translation is CSAVRSNYGYTF.

This clonotype showed up many times. The V call is TRBV2, the J call TRBJ2-5, with 7 bases aligning to TRBD2. Trimming cost V 4 bases and J 4 bases; bases outside gene matches: 6. CDR3 length equals 14 residues. Germline V lookup: CDR1 SNHLY, CDR2 FYNNEI. The CDR3: CASSGGGWAETQYF. The CDR3 nucleotides read TGTGCCAGCAGTGGGGGGGGGTGGGCAGAGACCCAGTACTTC.

The chain links TRBV4-1 to TRBJ2-3; D may correspond to TRBD1 or TRBD2 (6 bases each). From germline, CDR1 is MGHRA and CDR2 YSYEKL. The CDR3 has 15 residues. With 3 bases removed from V and 0 bases from J, the gap between germline ends came to 10 bases. The CDR3 sequence is CASSHLGGSTDTQYF. In DNA form, the CDR3 reads TGCGCCAGCAGCCACCTAGGGGGGAGCACAGATACGCAGTATTTT.

The chain recombines TRBV18 with TRBJ1-2, with 8 bases aligning to TRBD1. The germline gives CDR1 KGHSH, CDR2 LQKENI. Unmatched junction bases numbered 3, after V lost 3 bases and J lost 3 bases. The CDR3 has 14 amino acids. CDR3 region: CASSPSGGDYGYTF. The CDR3 DNA sequence: TGTGCCAGCTCACCTTCAGGGGGCGACTATGGCTACACCTTC.

This rearrangement joins TRBV5-4 to TRBJ2-5; D may be TRBD2 (6 bases). V lost 4 bases to trimming and J lost 4 bases, with 17 bases between them. Germline assignment: CDR1 SGHNT and CDR2 YYREEE (reference sequence). The CDR3 length is 15 residues. CDR3 amino acids: CASSGTIGTRETQYF. The CDR3 region has the DNA TGTGCCAGCAGCGGGACGATCGGGACTCGAGAGACCCAGTACTTC.

This clonotype was recorded many times. The gene calls are TRBV15 and TRBJ1-4; 7 bases fit TRBD1. There are 17 residues in the CDR3. From germline, CDR1 is LNHNV and CDR2 YYDKDF (reference sequence). V trimming: 5 bases; J trimming: 3 bases; junction bases outside the gene matches: 12. The CDR3 region is CATSGGLGTAANEKLFF. CDR3 bases: TGTGCCACCAGCGGAGGCTTAGGGACAGCGGCTAATGAAAAACTGTTTTTT. The full variable domain, rest sourced from reference TRBV15 and TRBJ1-4, is DAMVIQNPRYQVTQFGKPVTLSCSQTLNHNVMYWYQQKSSQAPKLLFHYYDKDFNNEADTPDNFQSRRPNTSFCFLDIRSPGLGDTAMYLCATSGGLGTAANEKLFFGSGTQLSVL.

This clonotype was observed many times. The chain employs TRBV5-1 and TRBJ2-1, with 12 bases that match TRBD2. There are 15 residues in the CDR3. Germline V lookup: CDR1 SGHRS, CDR2 YFSETQ. V was clipped by 4 bases and J by 4 bases; unmatched bases: 3. As DNA, the CDR3 is TGCGCCAGCAGCCCCGGACTAGCGGGGTACAATGAGCAGTTCTTC. This codes for CASSPGLAGYNEQFF. Combining the CDR3 with reference TRBV5-1 and TRBJ2-1 gives the whole variable domain KAGVTQTPRYLIKTRGQQVTLSCSPISGHRSVSWYQQTPGQGLQFLFEYFSETQRNKGNFPGRFSGRQFSNSRSEMNVSTLELGDSALYLCASSPGLAGYNEQFFGPGTRLTVL.

This clonotype was seen repeatedly, ten times or more. V gene TRBV30 combines with J gene TRBJ2-7; possibly TRBD1 for D (5 bases). V gave up 6 bases and J gave up 4 bases, with 13 bases separating them. Looked up from germline, CDR1 is GTSNPN and CDR2 is SVGIG (reference sequence). This CDR3 region has 12 residues. CDR3 amino acids: CACSRAGYEQYF. The DNA of the CDR3 is TGTGCCTGTAGCAGGGCTGGGTACGAGCAGTACTTC.

The chain employs TRBV15 and TRBJ2-2; D gene unclear. This CDR3 spans 15 amino acids. Trimming removed 0 bases from V and 5 bases from J, with 10 bases in between. Germline assignment: CDR1 LNHNV and CDR2 YYDKDF (reference sequence). CDR3 amino acids: CATSRDGPYTGELFF. As DNA, the CDR3 is TGTGCCACCAGCAGAGATGGCCCGTATACCGGGGAGCTGTTTTTT.

The chain has TRBV12-3 or TRBV12-4 and TRBJ1-1, with D uncertain. The CDR3 length is 15 residues. Trimming took 4 bases from V and 0 from J, leaving 12 bases between them. CDR3 in amino acids: CASSSPEEVNTEAFF. The CDR3 DNA sequence: TGTGCCAGCAGTTCGCCCGAGGAGGTGAACACTGAAGCTTTCTTT.

This clonotype was recorded a few times. The chain has TRBV30 and TRBJ1-1; D is unresolved. V was clipped by 0 bases and J by 2 bases, with 7 bases between them. Germline values: CDR1 GTSNPN, CDR2 SVGIG (reference sequence). The CDR3 covers 13 residues. The CDR3 sequence: CAWSVPVNTEAFF. The CDR3 coding sequence is TGTGCCTGGAGTGTACCAGTTAACACTGAAGCTTTCTTT. The whole variable domain, remainder taken from reference TRBV30 and TRBJ1-1, is SQTIHQWPATLVQPVGSPLSLECTVEGTSNPNLYWYRQAAGRGLQLLFYSVGIGQISSEVPQNLSASRPQDRQFILSSKKLLLSDSGFYLCAWSVPVNTEAFFGQGTRLTVV.

This clonotype has at least ten counts. This chain joins TRBV7-2 and TRBJ2-5; D is unclear. V was clipped by 2 bases and J by 1 base, with 17 bases between them. Germline V gene lookup returns CDR1 SGHTA and CDR2 FQGNSA. There are 17 residues in the CDR3. The CDR3 DNA sequence: TGTGCCAGCAGCTTACAAGGACGGCCAACTCTCCAAGAGACCCAGTACTTC. The encoded protein is CASSLQGRPTLQETQYF.

Many counts were recorded for this clonotype. This chain joins TRBV6-2 or TRBV6-3 and TRBJ2-3; D gene unclear. V lost 2 bases and J lost 2, with 11 bases in between. Germline V lookup: CDR1 MNHEY, CDR2 SVGEGT. This CDR3 contains 15 residues. The CDR3 loop is CASSYRVGDTDTQYF. CDR3 in DNA: TGTGCCAGCAGTTACCGGGTTGGGGACACAGATACGCAGTATTTT.

This clonotype was detected ten times or more. The chain carries TRBV5-1 and TRBJ2-5; 7 bases map to TRBD2. Trimming took 0 bases from V and 2 from J; bases not matched to a gene: 4. CDR3 length: 15 residues. The germline V gene has CDR1 SGHRS and CDR2 YFSETQ. The CDR3, as DNA: TGCGCCAGCAGCTTGGTCAGTAGCGGGCAAGAGACCCAGTACTTC. It specifies CASSLVSSGQETQYF.

This rearrangement joins TRBV6-9 to TRBJ2-5; 7 nucleotides match TRBD1. The CDR3 covers 15 residues. CDR1 is MNHGY, CDR2 SVAAGI, per germline. V gave up 0 bases and J gave up 3 bases; unmatched junction bases: 4. CDR3 region: CASSYSTGPKETQYF. The CDR3 DNA is TGTGCCAGCAGTTATTCGACAGGGCCGAAAGAGACCCAGTACTTC.

This clonotype was detected ten times or more. The chain joins TRBV19 to TRBJ1-5; weak D call: TRBD1 (6 bases). The CDR3 loop spans 14 amino acids. Germline V lookup: CDR1 LNHDA, CDR2 SQIVND (reference sequence). V was pared by 5 bases and J by 7 bases, with 15 bases between. Here the CDR3 reads CASSQTRDNQPQHF. In DNA, the CDR3 is TGTGCCAGTAGTCAGACCCGGGACAACCAGCCCCAGCATTTT.

This chain links TRBV27 with TRBJ1-2, with 8 bases lining up with TRBD1. CDR3 length equals 15 residues. Germline CDR1 and CDR2: MNHEY and SMNVEV (reference sequence). V lost 6 bases and J lost 0; bases outside the gene matches: 6. The CDR3 here is CASRGTGTANYGYTF. CDR3 DNA sequence: TGTGCCAGCAGAGGGACAGGCACAGCTAACTATGGCTACACCTTC.

This clonotype was observed at least ten times. The chain recombines TRBV6-6 with TRBJ1-1, with a possible D match to TRBD1 (6 bases). V lost 2 bases, J lost 0 bases, and 13 bases lay in between. Per germline, CDR1 MNHNY and CDR2 SVGAGI (reference sequence). CDR3 length: 16 amino acids. CDR3 nucleotide sequence: TGTGCCAGCAGTTACCAGACAGGACCCCTGAACACTGAAGCTTTCTTT. Translation: CASSYQTGPLNTEAFF.

This clonotype has just a few counts. CDR3 DNA: TGTGCCAGCAAAGTATTCTACGAGCAGTACTTC. As protein: CASKVFYEQYF. V usage is TRBV18 and J usage is TRBJ2-7; D uncertain. Trimming took off 8 bases at V and 3 bases at J, with 8 bases between the two ends. CDR1 is KGHSH and CDR2 is LQKENI in the germline V gene. The CDR3 sequence is 11 residues long. The complete variable domain, with remaining parts taken from reference TRBV18 and TRBJ2-7, reads NAGVMQNPRHLVRRRGQEARLRCSPMKGHSHVYWYRQLPEEGLKFMVYLQKENIIDESGMPKERFSAEFPKEGPSILRIQQVVRGDSAAYFCASKVFYEQYFGPGTRLTVT.

The V call is TRBV9, the J call TRBJ1-2; 8 nucleotides line up with TRBD1. The J segment lost 7 bases and the V segment lost 0 bases, leaving 5 bases of the junction unmatched. Germline V gene lookup returns CDR1 SGDLS and CDR2 YYNGEE. The CDR3 consists of 14 residues. CDR3 loop: CASSVADRERGYTF. DNA of the CDR3: TGTGCCAGCAGCGTAGCGGACAGGGAGCGTGGCTACACCTTC. The full variable domain, rest sourced from reference TRBV9 and TRBJ1-2, is DSGVTQTPKHLITATGQRVTLRCSPRSGDLSVYWYQQSLDQGLQFLIQYYNGEERAKGNILERFSAQQFPDLHSELNLSSLELGDSALYFCASSVADRERGYTFGSGTRLTVV.

V usage is TRBV7-9 and J usage is TRBJ2-7, with a possible D match to TRBD1 (5 bases). With 5 bases removed from V and 3 bases from J, the gap between germline ends came to 17 bases. CDR1 and CDR2 (germline): SEHNR, FQNEAQ (reference sequence). The CDR3 extends over 15 amino acids. The CDR3 DNA reads TGTGCCAGCAGCCCACCCCAGGGATCAGGCTACGAGCAGTACTTC. Protein sequence: CASSPPQGSGYEQYF. The full variable domain, completed using reference TRBV7-9 and TRBJ2-7, is DTGVSQNPRHKITKRGQNVTFRCDPISEHNRLYWYRQTLGQGPEFLTYFQNEAQLEKSRLLSDRFSAERPKGSFSTLEIQRTEQGDSAMYLCASSPPQGSGYEQYFGPGTRLTVT.

This clonotype was observed a few times. The CDR3 nucleotides are TGTGCCAGCAGCTTAAGGGACAGGGGGCAGGATGAGCAGTTCTTC. This encodes CASSLRDRGQDEQFF. The chain employs TRBV13 and TRBJ2-1, with 12 bases matching TRBD1. The CDR3 extends over 15 amino acids. The J segment lost 8 bases and the V segment lost 2 bases, leaving 4 bases of the junction unmatched. CDR1 PRHDT and CDR2 FYEKMQ come from the germline V gene (reference sequence).

The sample holds a few counts of this clonotype. The chain employs TRBV20-1 and TRBJ2-3, with D uncertain. V shed 6 bases and J shed 0 bases, with 13 bases lying between them. Germline assignment: CDR1 DFQATT and CDR2 SNEGSKA (reference sequence). The CDR3 loop spans 14 amino acids. For the CDR3, the DNA is TGCAGTGCCAGCGAGTGGGCGAGCACAGATACGCAGTATTTT. Translated, it gives CSASEWASTDTQYF.

The chain combines TRBV5-6 with TRBJ1-2; TRBD1 aligns across 10 bases. J lost 8 bases, V lost 4 bases, and 14 bases had no gene match. The CDR3 contains 16 residues. CDR1 and CDR2 from the germline V gene are SGHDT and YYEEEE. The CDR3 protein is CASSPDRGKAGSGYTF. CDR3 DNA sequence: TGTGCCAGCAGCCCGGACAGGGGGAAGGCCGGTTCCGGCTACACCTTC.

The chain is built from TRBV6-1 and TRBJ2-7, with no clear D. The CDR3 spans 13 residues. Germline V lookup: CDR1 MNHNS, CDR2 SASEGT. V was shortened by 6 bases and J by 0 bases, with 9 bases between the two germline ends. CDR3 in DNA: TGTGCCAGCAGGACTCCAGTCTCCTACGAGCAGTACTTC. Encoded protein: CASRTPVSYEQYF.

The CDR3 spells CATSRTRGKNTGELFF. The CDR3, as DNA: TGTGCCACCAGCAGGACGCGGGGCAAAAACACCGGGGAGCTGTTTTTT. The chain joins TRBV15 to TRBJ2-2; D may be TRBD2 (6 bases). Germline loops: CDR1 LNHNV, CDR2 YYDKDF (reference sequence). Trimming removed 3 bases from V and 2 bases from J, with 13 bases in between. The CDR3 loop spans 16 amino acids. Full variable domain (missing parts from reference TRBV15 and TRBJ2-2): DAMVIQNPRYQVTQFGKPVTLSCSQTLNHNVMYWYQQKSSQAPKLLFHYYDKDFNNEADTPDNFQSRRPNTSFCFLDIRSPGLGDTAMYLCATSRTRGKNTGELFFGEGSRLTVL.

The table lists this clonotype with many counts. This chain joins TRBV3-1 and TRBJ1-6; D unresolved. V was cut by 2 bases and J by 7 bases, with 6 bases left in between. Germline values: CDR1 LGHDT, CDR2 YNNKEL (reference sequence). The CDR3 runs to 13 residues. For the CDR3, the DNA is TGTGCCAGCAGCCAAAGGTCGAATTCACCCCTCCACTTT. As protein: CASSQRSNSPLHF.

The CDR3 coding sequence is TGTGCCAGCTCACCTGCCGGGGTCCGGACAGATACGCAGTATTTT. It yields the protein CASSPAGVRTDTQYF. This chain connects TRBV18 to TRBJ2-3; weak D call: TRBD2 (5 bases). Germline V gene data show CDR1 as KGHSH and CDR2 as LQKENI. Between the trimmed V and J ends, which lost 3 bases and 3 bases, there was a span of 13 bases. The CDR3 sequence is 15 residues long.

The V call is TRBV6-4, the J call TRBJ1-2; weak D call: TRBD1 (5 bases). Between the trimmed V and J ends, which lost 6 bases and 0 bases, there was a span of 14 bases. Germline loops: CDR1 MRHNA, CDR2 SNTAGT. The CDR3 loop spans 15 amino acids. CDR3 sequence reads: CASRRGHPPNYGYTF. As DNA, the CDR3 is TGTGCCAGCAGGAGAGGACACCCTCCTAACTATGGCTACACCTTC.

This clonotype was seen a handful of times. This chain connects TRBV27 to TRBJ2-5, with 8 positions matching TRBD2. The CDR3 sequence is 18 residues long. In germline, CDR1 is MNHEY, CDR2 SMNVEV (reference sequence). Trimming took 3 bases from V and 8 from J; bases not matched to a gene: 20. In nucleotides, the CDR3 is TGTGCCAGCAGTTTGGGGAACCCGGGCGGGGGGCTCCTGGAAACCCAGTACTTC. As protein: CASSLGNPGGGLLETQYF.